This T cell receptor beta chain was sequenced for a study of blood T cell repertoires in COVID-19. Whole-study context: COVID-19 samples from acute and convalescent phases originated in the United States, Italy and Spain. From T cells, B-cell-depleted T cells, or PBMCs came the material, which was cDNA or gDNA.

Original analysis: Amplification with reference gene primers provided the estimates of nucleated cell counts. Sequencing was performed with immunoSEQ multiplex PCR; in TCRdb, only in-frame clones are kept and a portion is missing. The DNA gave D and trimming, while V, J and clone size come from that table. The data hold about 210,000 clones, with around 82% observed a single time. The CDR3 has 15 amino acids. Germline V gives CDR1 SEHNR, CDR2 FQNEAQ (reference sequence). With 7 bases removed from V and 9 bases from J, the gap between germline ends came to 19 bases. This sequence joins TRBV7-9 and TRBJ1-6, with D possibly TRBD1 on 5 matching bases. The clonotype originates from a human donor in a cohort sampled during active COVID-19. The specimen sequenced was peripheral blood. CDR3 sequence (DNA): TGTGCCAGCACCCGGGGGGACCCGGTTTTTTCACCCCTCCACTTT. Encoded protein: CASTRGDPVFSPLHF.